Below are 15 T cell receptor beta chains sequenced from a single sample in a study of synovial regulatory T cells in juvenile arthritis (dated by TCRdb to between 2014 and 2016). Library preparation was by the immunoSEQ multiplex PCR assay. The table was pulled from immuneACCESS by TCRdb, which kept in-frame rearrangements only. Such tables lose some clones; where checked, under half of the loss comes from unresolved V genes, and the rest has no known cause. The sample's table covers approximately 7,000 clones. The ten largest make up roughly 1.5% of the sample. The sequenced sample consisted of Treg cells from blood. In the paper's terms, the cell subset or site label means: remaining (HLA-DR-negative) circulating blood Treg cells. The origin of the receptors is a donor younger than 30 with juvenile idiopathic arthritis.

The chain has TRBV14 and TRBJ2-5; TCRdb returns TRBD1, unconfirmable since there is no DNA. CDR1 SGHDN and CDR2 FVKESK come from the germline V gene. CDR3 length: 15 amino acids. There is no recorded DNA. CDR3 sequence reads: CASSPGQVYQETQYF.

The genes are TRBV27 and TRBJ2-4. The CDR3 is 16 amino acids. No DNA accompanies this entry. Germline loops: CDR1 MNHEY, CDR2 SMNVEV (reference sequence). The CDR3 is CASSLSIGQTKNIQYF.

The chain uses TRBV14 and TRBJ2-1; the D call of TRBD1 rests on TCRdb alone, since no DNA is present to check it. The CDR3 is 16 amino acids. The nucleotide record is missing. Germline values: CDR1 SGHDN, CDR2 FVKESK. The chain's CDR3 is CASSHPRTGVYNEQFF.

The chain carries TRBV28 and TRBJ2-1; as DNA is missing, the TRBD2 call by TCRdb cannot be tested. The CDR3 is 17 amino acids. No DNA sequence was recorded. Germline V gene sequence: CDR1 MDHEN, CDR2 SYDVKM. CDR3 sequence: CASSLIPGTSISGEQFF.

By frequency, this clone registers medium-sized. V gene TRBV5-1 combines with J gene TRBJ1-2; TCRdb's assignment of TRBD1 cannot be checked, as there is no DNA. This CDR3 contains 14 residues. There is no recorded DNA. Germline assignment: CDR1 SGHRS and CDR2 YFSETQ. The CDR3 is CASSQGQVPYGYTF.

The chain joins TRBV6-6 to TRBJ2-7. This CDR3 is built from 13 residues. The coding DNA is unavailable. Per the germline V gene, CDR1 is MNHNY and CDR2 is SVGAGI (reference sequence). CDR3 sequence reads: CASSWDPRGPQYF.

V usage is TRBV5-5 and J usage is TRBJ1-2; TCRdb returns TRBD1, unconfirmable since there is no DNA. CDR3 length: 15 residues. Nucleotide data are not available. The germline gives CDR1 SGHKS, CDR2 YYEKEE (reference sequence). CDR3 loop: CASSLGQIGPPGYTF.

CDR3 residues: CAITRDSYTEAFF. This chain joins TRBV2 and TRBJ1-1. CDR1 SNHLY and CDR2 FYNNEI come from the germline V gene. This CDR3 comprises 13 residues. DNA was not recorded.

Frequency places this clone as medium-sized (0.01 to 0.1%). The genes are TRBV10-2 and TRBJ2-5; absent DNA, TCRdb's TRBD2 call cannot be checked. CDR3 length equals 14 residues. No DNA was logged. The germline V gene encodes CDR1 WSHSY and CDR2 SAAADI. CDR3 protein: CASSPGGWGETQYF.

The V call is TRBV28, the J call TRBJ2-7; there is no DNA to check the TCRdb D call of TRBD1. The CDR3 contains 14 residues. No DNA accompanies this entry. Germline V gene sequence: CDR1 MDHEN, CDR2 SYDVKM. The CDR3 spells CASSYLTGGYEQYF.

The V and J genes are TRBV27 and TRBJ1-2; TCRdb indicates TRBD1, and absent DNA this call remains unverified. The CDR3 has 14 residues. The entry carries no DNA sequence. Germline CDR1 is MNHEY and CDR2 is SMNVEV (reference sequence). This CDR3 reads CASSLGRGGYGYTF.

The V call is TRBV5-1, the J call TRBJ1-2; the TCRdb call, TRBD1, lacks DNA for checking. From germline, CDR1 is SGHRS and CDR2 YFSETQ. The CDR3 length is 15 residues. Only the protein sequence is given. The CDR3 region is CASSLGGTGPSGYTF.

This clone shows up as medium-sized by frequency. The V and J genes are TRBV2 and TRBJ2-7; the TCRdb call, TRBD1, lacks DNA for checking. Germline CDR1 reads SNHLY; CDR2 reads FYNNEI. The CDR3 has 14 residues. The DNA is unrecorded. This chain's CDR3 is CASREQGISYEQYF. Supplemented by reference TRBV2 and TRBJ2-7, the full variable domain reads EPEVTQTPSHQVTQMGQEVILRCVPISNHLYFYWYRQILGQKVEFLVSFYNNEISEKSEIFDDQFSVERPDGSNFTLKIRSTKLEDSAMYFCASREQGISYEQYFGPGTRLTVT.

The chain joins TRBV6-5 to TRBJ1-2; there is no DNA to check the TCRdb D call of TRBD1. CDR3 length: 14 amino acids. Only the protein sequence is given. Germline V gene sequence: CDR1 MNHEY, CDR2 SVGAGI. The CDR3 sequence is CASSPRQGPYGYTF.

The chain has TRBV7-3 and TRBJ1-1. CDR1 is SGHTA, CDR2 FQGTGA, per germline. The CDR3 contains 15 residues. DNA is not on record. CDR3 residues: CASSASPGHNTEAFF.